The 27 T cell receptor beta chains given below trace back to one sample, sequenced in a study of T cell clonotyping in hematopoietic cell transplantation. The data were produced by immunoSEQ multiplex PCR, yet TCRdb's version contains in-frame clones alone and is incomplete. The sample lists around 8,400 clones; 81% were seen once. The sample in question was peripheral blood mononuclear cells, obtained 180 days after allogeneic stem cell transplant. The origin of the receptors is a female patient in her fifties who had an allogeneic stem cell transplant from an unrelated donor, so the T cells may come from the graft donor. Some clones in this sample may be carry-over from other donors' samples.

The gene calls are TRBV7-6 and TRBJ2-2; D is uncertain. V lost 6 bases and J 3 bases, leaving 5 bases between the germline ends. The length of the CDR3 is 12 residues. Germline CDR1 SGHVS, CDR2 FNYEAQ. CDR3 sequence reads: CASSSDTGELFF. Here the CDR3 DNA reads TGTGCCAGCAGTTCAGACACCGGGGAGCTGTTTTTT.

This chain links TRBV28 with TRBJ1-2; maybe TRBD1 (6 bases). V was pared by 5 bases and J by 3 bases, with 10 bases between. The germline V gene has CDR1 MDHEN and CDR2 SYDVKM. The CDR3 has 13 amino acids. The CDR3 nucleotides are TGTGCCAGCAGTCCAGACAGGTACTATGGCTACACCTTC. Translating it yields CASSPDRYYGYTF.

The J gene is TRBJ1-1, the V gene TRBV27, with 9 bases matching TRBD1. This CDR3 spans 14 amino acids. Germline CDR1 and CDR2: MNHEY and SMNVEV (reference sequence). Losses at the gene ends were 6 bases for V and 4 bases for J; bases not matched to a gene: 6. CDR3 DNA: TGTGCCAGCAGCAAACAGGGGGCAAGCACTGAAGCTTTCTTT. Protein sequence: CASSKQGASTEAFF.

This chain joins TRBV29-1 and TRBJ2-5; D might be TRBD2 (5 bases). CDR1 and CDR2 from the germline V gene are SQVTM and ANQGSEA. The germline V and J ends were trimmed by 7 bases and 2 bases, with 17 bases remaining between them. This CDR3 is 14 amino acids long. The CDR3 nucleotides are TGCAGCGCCTTACGGGGTTCAAAACAAGAGACCCAGTACTTC. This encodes CSALRGSKQETQYF.

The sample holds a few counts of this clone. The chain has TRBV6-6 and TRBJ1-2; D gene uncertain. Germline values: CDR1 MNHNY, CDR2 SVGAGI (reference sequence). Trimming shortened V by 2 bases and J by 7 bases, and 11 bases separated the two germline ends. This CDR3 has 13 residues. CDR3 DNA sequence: TGTGCCAGCAGTTACCCTGACAATCGTGGCTACACCTTC. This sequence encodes CASSYPDNRGYTF.

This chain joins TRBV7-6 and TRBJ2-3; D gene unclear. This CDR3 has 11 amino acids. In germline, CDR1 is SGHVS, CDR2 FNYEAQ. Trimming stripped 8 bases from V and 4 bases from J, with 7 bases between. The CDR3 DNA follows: TGTGCCAGCGGGTTGGCAGATACGCAGTATTTT. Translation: CASGLADTQYF.

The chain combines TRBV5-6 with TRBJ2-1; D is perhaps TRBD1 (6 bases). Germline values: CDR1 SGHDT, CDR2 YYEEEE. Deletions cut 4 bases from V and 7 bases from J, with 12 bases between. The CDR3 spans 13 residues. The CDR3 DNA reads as TGTGCCAGCAGCCCAGGGGATTGGAATGAGCAGTTCTTC. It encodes CASSPGDWNEQFF.

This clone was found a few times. CDR3 loop: CASSYFGGQETQYF. Written as DNA, the CDR3 is TGTGCCAGCAGTTACTTTGGGGGCCAAGAGACCCAGTACTTC. The chain employs TRBV6-5 and TRBJ2-5, with D perhaps matching TRBD1 or TRBD2 (5 bases each). V was pared by 1 base and J by 1 base, with 7 bases between. Germline V gene data show CDR1 as MNHEY and CDR2 as SVGAGI. This CDR3 is 14 amino acids long.

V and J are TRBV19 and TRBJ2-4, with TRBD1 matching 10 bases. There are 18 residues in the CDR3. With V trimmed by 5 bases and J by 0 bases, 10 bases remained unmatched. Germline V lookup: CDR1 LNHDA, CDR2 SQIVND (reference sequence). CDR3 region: CASSPKWTGGTAKNIQYF. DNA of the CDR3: TGTGCCAGTAGTCCCAAGTGGACAGGGGGAACAGCCAAAAACATTCAGTACTTC. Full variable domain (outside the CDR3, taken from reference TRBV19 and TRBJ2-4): DGGITQSPKYLFRKEGQNVTLSCEQNLNHDAMYWYRQDPGQGLRLIYYSQIVNDFQKGDIAEGYSVSREKKESFPLTVTSAQKNPTAFYLCASSPKWTGGTAKNIQYFGAGTRLSVL.

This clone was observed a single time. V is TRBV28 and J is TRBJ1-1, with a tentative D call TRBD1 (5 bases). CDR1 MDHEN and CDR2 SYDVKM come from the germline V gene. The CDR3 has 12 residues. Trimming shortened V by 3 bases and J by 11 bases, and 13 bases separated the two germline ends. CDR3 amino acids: CASSFSLGRAFF. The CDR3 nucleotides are TGTGCCAGCAGTTTCTCCCTGGGACGGGCTTTCTTT.

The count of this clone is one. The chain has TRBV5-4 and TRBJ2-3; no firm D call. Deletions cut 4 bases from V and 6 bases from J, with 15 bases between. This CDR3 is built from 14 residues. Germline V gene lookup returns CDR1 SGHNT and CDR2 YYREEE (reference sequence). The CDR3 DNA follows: TGTGCCAGCAGCGTGCGGCAGCTCAGGGATACGCAGTATTTT. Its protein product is CASSVRQLRDTQYF.

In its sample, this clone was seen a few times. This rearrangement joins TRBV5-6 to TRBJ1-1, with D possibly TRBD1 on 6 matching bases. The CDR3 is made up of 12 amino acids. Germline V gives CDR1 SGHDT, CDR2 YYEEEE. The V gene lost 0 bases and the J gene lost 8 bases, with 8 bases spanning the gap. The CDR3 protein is CASSLVGQEAFF. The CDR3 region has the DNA TGTGCCAGCAGCTTGGTAGGACAGGAAGCTTTCTTT.

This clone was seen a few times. The CDR3, as DNA: TGTGCCAGCAGTCCGCTTGCTAGCACAGATACGCAGTATTTT. The encoded protein is CASSPLASTDTQYF. The chain couples TRBV28 to TRBJ2-3; no firm D call. This CDR3 is built from 14 residues. The V gene's germline CDR1 is MDHEN and CDR2 SYDVKM. V lost 5 bases and J lost 0, with 9 bases in between.

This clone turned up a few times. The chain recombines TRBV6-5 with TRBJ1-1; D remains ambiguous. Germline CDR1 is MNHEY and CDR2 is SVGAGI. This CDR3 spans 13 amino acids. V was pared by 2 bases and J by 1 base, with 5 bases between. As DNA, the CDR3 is TGTGCCAGCAGTTACCAGGAGAACACTGAAGCTTTCTTT. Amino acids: CASSYQENTEAFF.

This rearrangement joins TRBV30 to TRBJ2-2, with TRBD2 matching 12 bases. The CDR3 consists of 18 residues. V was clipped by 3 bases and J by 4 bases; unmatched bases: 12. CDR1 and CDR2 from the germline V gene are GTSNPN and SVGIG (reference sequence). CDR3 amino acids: CAWRTSGSRVGGTGELFF. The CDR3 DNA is TGTGCCTGGAGGACTAGCGGGAGTAGAGTTGGTGGCACCGGGGAGCTGTTTTTT. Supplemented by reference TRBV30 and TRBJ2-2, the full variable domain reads SQTIHQWPATLVQPVGSPLSLECTVEGTSNPNLYWYRQAAGRGLQLLFYSVGIGQISSEVPQNLSASRPQDRQFILSSKKLLLSDSGFYLCAWRTSGSRVGGTGELFFGEGSRLTVL.

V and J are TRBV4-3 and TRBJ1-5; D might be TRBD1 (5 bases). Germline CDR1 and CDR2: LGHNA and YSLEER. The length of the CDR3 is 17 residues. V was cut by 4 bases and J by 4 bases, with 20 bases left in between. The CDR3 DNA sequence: TGCGCCAGCAGCCCAGGTTTGGTCACAGAGGGGAATCAGCCCCAGCATTTT. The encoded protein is CASSPGLVTEGNQPQHF.

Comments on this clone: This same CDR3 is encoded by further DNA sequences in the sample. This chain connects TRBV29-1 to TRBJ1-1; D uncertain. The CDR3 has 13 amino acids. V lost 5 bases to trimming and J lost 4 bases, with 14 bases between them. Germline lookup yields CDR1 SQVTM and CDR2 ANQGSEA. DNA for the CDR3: TGCAGCGTTAGGAGGGAATTGGCCACTGAAGCTTTCTTT. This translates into CSVRRELATEAFF.

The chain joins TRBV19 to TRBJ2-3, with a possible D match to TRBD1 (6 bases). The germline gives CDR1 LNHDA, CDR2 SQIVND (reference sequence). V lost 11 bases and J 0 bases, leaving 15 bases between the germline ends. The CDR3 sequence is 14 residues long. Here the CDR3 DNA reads TGTGCCGTCAGGGGCCCCATTAGCACAGATACGCAGTATTTT. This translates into CAVRGPISTDTQYF.

The CDR3 bases are TGCGCCAGCAAGGCGGAAGGAGGGGGCGCCTTGAATGAAAAACTGTTTTTT. Translation gives CASKAEGGGALNEKLFF. V is TRBV4-1 and J is TRBJ1-4; 7 bases are a match to TRBD1. Germline V gene sequence: CDR1 MGHRA, CDR2 YSYEKL. Losses at the gene ends were 7 bases for V and 5 bases for J; bases not matched to a gene: 16. This CDR3 region has 17 residues.

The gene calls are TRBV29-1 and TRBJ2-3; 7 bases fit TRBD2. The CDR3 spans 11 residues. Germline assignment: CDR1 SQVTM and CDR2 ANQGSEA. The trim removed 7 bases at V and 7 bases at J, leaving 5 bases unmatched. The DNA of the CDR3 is TGCAGCGCTGGGGAGGGGAATACGCAGTATTTT. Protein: CSAGEGNTQYF.

CDR3 nucleotide sequence: TGCGCCAGCAGCTCTCCGCCGGGGGCCACTGAAGCTTTCTTT. Protein product: CASSSPPGATEAFF. The rearrangement uses TRBV5-1 and TRBJ1-1; TRBD1 is a possible D gene (6 bases). Germline V gene data show CDR1 as SGHRS and CDR2 as YFSETQ. The CDR3 totals 14 residues. Trimming left V 3 bases short and J 4 bases short, with 13 bases between.

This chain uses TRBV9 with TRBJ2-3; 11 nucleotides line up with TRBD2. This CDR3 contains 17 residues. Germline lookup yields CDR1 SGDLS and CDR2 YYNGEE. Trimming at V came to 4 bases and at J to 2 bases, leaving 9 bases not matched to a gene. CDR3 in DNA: TGTGCCAGCAGCCCCGGGGCTAGCGGGGGGTTCACAGATACGCAGTATTTT. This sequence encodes CASSPGASGGFTDTQYF.

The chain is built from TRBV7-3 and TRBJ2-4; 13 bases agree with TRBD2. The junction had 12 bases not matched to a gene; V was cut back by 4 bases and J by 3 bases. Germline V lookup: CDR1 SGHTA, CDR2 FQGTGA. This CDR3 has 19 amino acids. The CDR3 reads CASSSGLGTSGNYKNIQYF. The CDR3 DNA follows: TGTGCCAGCAGCTCCGGACTCGGGACTAGCGGGAATTACAAAAACATTCAGTACTTC.

The CDR3 bases are TGTGCCAGCAGCGATGGGACTAAGGAGCTGTTTTTT. Translated, it gives CASSDGTKELFF. The chain combines TRBV11-2 with TRBJ2-2; TRBD2 matches 7 bases. This CDR3 spans 12 amino acids. V dropped 5 bases and J dropped 10; count of bases not matched to a gene: 4. Germline V gene lookup returns CDR1 SGHAT and CDR2 FQNNGV. The full variable domain, its missing parts supplied by reference TRBV11-2 and TRBJ2-2, is EAGVAQSPRYKIIEKRQSVAFWCNPISGHATLYWYQQILGQGPKLLIQFQNNGVVDDSQLPKDRFSAERLKGVDSTLKIQPAKLEDSAVYLCASSDGTKELFFGEGSRLTVL.

The CDR3 DNA follows: TGTGCCAGCAGCCTCGAAGGGGGAAACACCATATATTTT. This encodes CASSLEGGNTIYF. The chain is built from TRBV6-9 and TRBJ1-3; D is undetermined. The CDR3 is 13 residues long. Trimming took off 6 bases at V and 4 bases at J, with 10 bases between the two ends. CDR1 is MNHGY and CDR2 is SVAAGI in the germline V gene.

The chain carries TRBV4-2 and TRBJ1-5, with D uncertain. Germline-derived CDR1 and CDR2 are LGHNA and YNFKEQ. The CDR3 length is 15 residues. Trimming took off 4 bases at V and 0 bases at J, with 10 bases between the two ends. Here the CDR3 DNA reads TGTGCCAGCAGCCTGCGGGCGGATAGCAATCAGCCCCAGCATTTT. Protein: CASSLRADSNQPQHF.

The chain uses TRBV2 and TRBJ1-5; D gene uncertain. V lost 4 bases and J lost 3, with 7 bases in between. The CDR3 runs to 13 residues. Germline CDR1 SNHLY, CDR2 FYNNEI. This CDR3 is CASSGENNQPQHF. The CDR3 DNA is TGTGCCAGCAGTGGGGAGAACAATCAGCCCCAGCATTTT.